The T cell receptor (beta chain) under discussion was sequenced for a study of cytomegalovirus exposure and HLA in healthy donors. V trimming: 5 bases; J trimming: 5 bases; junction bases outside the gene matches: 2. The CDR3 extends over 13 amino acids. Germline V lookup: CDR1 SEHNR, CDR2 FQNEAQ (reference sequence). PCR primers comprised 60 Vbeta and 13 Jbeta primers. TCRdb keeps only in-frame clones here, not all; method: immunoSEQ multiplex PCR. The repertoire holds around 150,000 clones, 75% seen once, with about 4.9% in the top ten. Sequenced sample: PBMCs. This receptor was obtained from a male donor in good health and CMV-seronegative. The chain carries TRBV7-9 and TRBJ2-2; 7 nucleotides match TRBD1. The DNA for the CDR3 is TGTGCCAGCAGCCGACAGGGAACCGGGGAGCTGTTTTTT. Translating it yields CASSRQGTGELFF.